This T cell receptor (beta chain) was captured in a study of tumor and adjacent non-tumor tissue in lung cancer. Across the whole study: The patients, roughly 9 men and about five women, were about 31 to 85 with stage I to III disease.

Germline V gene lookup returns CDR1 WNHNN and CDR2 SYGVQD (reference sequence). The CDR3 totals 16 residues. No cell sorting was done before RNA was extracted from the tissue. This non-tumor lung sample came from over 3 cm beyond the tumor edge. The study, taken as a whole, reports: Patients with more diverse tumor TCRs had worse survival. Significantly higher TCR diversity was found in tumor than normal lung. Normal lung showed higher cumulative top 100 clone frequency than tumor.

TCRbeta libraries were built with three rounds of nested PCR, modified from ARM-PCR. TCRdb ran MiXCR on the multiplex PCR reads and lists one entry per CDR3 protein. Counted here are fewer than 100,000 distinct CDR3 sequences, under 80% occurring once; the ten biggest clones make up roughly 22%. With regard to this clonotype: Its antigen is as yet unknown. The junction differs from germline at one of its ends, possibly a read error.

Sequenced material: distant non-tumor lung tissue. The V call is TRBV10-1, the J call TRBJ2-7; D is possibly TRBD1 (6 bases). This receptor was identified in a woman in her 50s with non-small cell lung cancer. The CDR3 nucleotides read TGCGCCAACAGTGAGACCCGAGGGGGATCCGCCTACAAGCAGTACTTC. Translated: CANSETRGGSAYKQYF.